This paragraph reports one T cell receptor beta chain. Its antigen is not known. Data came from immunoSEQ multiplex PCR; TCRdb stores just in-frame clones and leaves some out. The profile shows 37,000 or so clones, around 80% of them singletons. This entry comes from a study of OX40 agonist ivuxolimab in advanced cancers. Study overall: Ivuxolimab, which patients received intravenously every 2 weeks, was dosed at 0.01 to 10 mg/kg. Two cutaneous melanoma patients and one hepatocellular carcinoma patient, three in all, had partial responses. Study-level findings and limits: More expanded clones were seen, on average, in CD8+ T cells than in CD4+. The specificity for antigen of the expanded peripheral T cells was not determined.

V was cut by 0 bases and J by 1 base, with 7 bases left in between. The CDR3 runs to 15 residues. Germline V gives CDR1 SGHTA, CDR2 FQGNSA. The origin of this receptor is an adult with an advanced solid tumor such as melanoma, head and neck, liver or kidney cancer. This material consisted of CD4+ or CD8+ T cells sorted from blood, taken in a trial of the OX40 agonist ivuxolimab. This chain links TRBV7-2 with TRBJ2-1; D gene uncertain. The DNA for the CDR3 is TGTGCCAGCAGCTTAGCCTGGGGATCCTACAATGAGCAGTTCTTC. Its translation is CASSLAWGSYNEQFF. The full variable domain, completed using reference TRBV7-2 and TRBJ2-1, is GAGVSQSPSNKVTEKGKDVELRCDPISGHTALYWYRQSLGQGLEFLIYFQGNSAPDKSGLPSDRFSAERTGGSVSTLTIQRTQQEDSAVYLCASSLAWGSYNEQFFGPGTRLTVL.